This TCR beta chain is from a study of OX40 agonist ivuxolimab in advanced cancers. General notes on the study: Ivuxolimab, which targeted the costimulatory receptor OX40 (CD134), was an agonistic, fully human IgG2 monoclonal antibody. Among the roughly 52 dose-escalation patients, about 20 had hepatocellular carcinoma, about 15 melanoma, 9 renal cell carcinoma and 9 head and neck cancer. Intravenous ivuxolimab was administered to patients every 2 weeks at six dose levels: 0.01, 0.1, 0.3, 1.5, 3 and 10 mg/kg. The paper covers the monotherapy dose-escalation part of the phase I ivuxolimab trial, which included N of about 50 patients. Peripheral TCRbeta sequencing aimed to test whether ivuxolimab altered TCR sequence diversity and caused clonal T-cell expansion. A male proportion of around 80% and a mean age of approximately 55 years, ranging from roughly 20 to 80, were recorded for the dose-escalation cohort. Partial responses occurred in three dose-escalation patients, of whom one had hepatocellular carcinoma and two had cutaneous melanoma. Prior anti-PD-1, anti-PD-L1 or anti-CTLA-4 therapy was permitted, and checkpoint inhibitors had been received by approximately 39% of dose-escalation patients. Results the study describes overall, beyond this receptor: Antigen specificity was not determined for the clonally expanded peripheral T cells. At doses from 0.1 to 3.0 mg/kg, clonal expansion was seen in both CD4+ and CD8+ blood T cells between baseline and week 6. Low levels of normalized T-cell clonal expansion were also seen in some patients who did not respond. In partial responders in the 0.1-3.0 mg/kg groups, normalized peripheral clonal expansion was found to be among the lowest, especially among CD8+ T cells. After ivuxolimab, expanded clones were on average more numerous among CD8+ T cells than among CD4+ T cells.

The trial excluded patients who had a history of autoimmune disease or were on systemic immunosuppression. In every dose cohort, peripheral blood was drawn for TCR sequencing at baseline, cycle 4 day 1, and cycle 7 day 1. The samples were taken from a phase I, first-in-human, multicenter, open-label dose-escalation trial of ivuxolimab. Adults with locally advanced or metastatic head and neck squamous cell, hepatocellular, melanoma or renal cell carcinoma were enrolled in the trial. CD4+ and CD8+ T cells were sorted separately from peripheral blood before TCR sequencing. As encoded in the germline V gene (reference sequence), CDR1 is SEHNR while CDR2 is FQNEAQ. The CDR3 measures 15 amino acids from cysteine to phenylalanine. The entry retains the CDR3 DNA only, 45 bases that are in frame from base 1. Trimmed from V: 2 bases; trimmed from J: 9 bases; junction bases lacking a gene match: 10. Genomic DNA was extracted from sorted cells for sequencing of the TCRbeta CDR3 region. TCRbeta CDR3 regions were sequenced using the immunoSEQ Assay. The clones in this table, taken by TCRdb from immuneACCESS, are in-frame only. Not every clone is retained; where verified, under half of the shortfall comes from an unresolved V gene, and the cause of the rest is unknown. The table for this sample lists roughly 23,000 clones; around 80% of them were counted only once. The ten biggest clones cover just over 35% of the sample.

Comments on this clone: The antigen this receptor binds is unknown. There are no base qualities to consult, and no much larger clone falls within one base.

The V gene is TRBV7-9 and the J gene is TRBJ2-3; 8 middle bases align to TRBD2. This specimen was CD4+ or CD8+ T cells sorted from blood, taken in a trial of the OX40 agonist ivuxolimab. The sequence derives from an adult with an advanced solid tumor such as melanoma, head and neck, liver or kidney cancer. The CDR3 protein is CASSLLAGHQRTQYF. The sequence in DNA is TGTGCCAGCAGCTTACTAGCGGGTCACCAGAGAACGCAGTATTTT.